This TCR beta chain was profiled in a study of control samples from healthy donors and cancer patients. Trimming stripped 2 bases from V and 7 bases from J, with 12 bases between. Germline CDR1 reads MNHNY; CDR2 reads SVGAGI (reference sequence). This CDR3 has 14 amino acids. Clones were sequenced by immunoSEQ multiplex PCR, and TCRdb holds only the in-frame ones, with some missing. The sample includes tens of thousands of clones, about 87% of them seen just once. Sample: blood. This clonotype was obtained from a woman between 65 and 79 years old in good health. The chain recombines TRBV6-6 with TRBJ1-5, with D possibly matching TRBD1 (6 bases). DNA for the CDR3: TGTGCCAGCAGTTACCGGGGACACCAGCAGCCCCAGCATTTT. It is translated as CASSYRGHQQPQHF.